Here is one TCR beta chain with its context. The CDR3 runs to 12 residues. Deletions cut 2 bases from V and 14 bases from J, with 13 bases between. The germline V gene has CDR1 MNHEY and CDR2 SMNVEV (reference sequence). These data originate in a study of cytotoxic CD8 clonotypes in ibrutinib-treated CLL. TCRdb's table, derived via immunoSEQ multiplex PCR, lists solely in-frame clones and lacks some. The sample carries 65,000 to 85,000 clones, approximately 87% recorded once. Sample: PBMCs, taken after 24 months of ibrutinib treatment. The TCR was taken from a human donor with chronic lymphocytic leukemia. V and J are TRBV27 and TRBJ2-1, with TRBD1 as a possible D gene (5 bases). CDR3 DNA sequence: TGTGCCAGCAGTTTAAGGGGTTATGGTGAGTTCTTC. Translated: CASSLRGYGEFF.